This T cell receptor beta chain derives from a study of blood T cells in healthy people across ages (dated by TCRdb to about 2015). A note on the overall study: In model experiments, roughly one uniquely barcoded TCR beta cDNA molecule per two T cells was captured by template switching. Using deep sequencing normalized with unique cDNA molecular identifiers, the study measured how TCR beta repertoire diversity changes with age. Four age groups were formed from the donors: young (average approximately 15 years), middle-aged (approximately 40), aged (over 55) and long-lived (roughly 81). To avoid experimental bias, donors of different ages were spread randomly across the sequencing lanes. Two additional independent replicas of 1 million unique cDNA reads from the same blood draw were analyzed for two donors (one aged 18 to 30 and one aged 80 or older).

Worth noting for this clonotype: The antigen it recognizes is unknown. Base qualities were left out, and no much larger clone turns up one base away.

On the study overall, not on this receptor specifically: The percentage of naive T cells measured by flow cytometry correlated strongly with observed TCR beta diversity. The CMV infection status of donors was not known, potentially confounding age-related changes in expanded clonotypes. The long-lived group showed more naive CD4+ T cells, fewer expanded clones and increased TCR diversity than the aged group, suggesting age selection. Observed TCR beta diversity per million T cells fell roughly linearly with age, and a significant reduction was already apparent by age approximately 40. Because profiling used bulk unsorted PBMCs, naive and antigen-experienced compartments could not be compared conclusively. Total diversity estimates from one million sequenced T cells were considered lower bounds and underestimates.

Donors were 40 or so systemically healthy Caucasian individuals from Russia aged roughly 6 to 90 years. Each donor gave approximately 9.3 milliliters of peripheral blood, collected into EDTA-treated Vacutainer tubes. Ficoll-Paque density-gradient centrifugation was used to isolate PBMCs, with at least 6.5 million per sample. Total RNA, at least 5 micrograms per sample, was extracted from PBMCs with Trizol reagent. The percentages of naive CD45RAhigh/CD27high T cells were determined by flow cytometry on a PBMC aliquot from every donor. There are 14 amino acids in the CDR3, from cysteine to phenylalanine inclusive. This entry keeps only the CDR3 DNA: 42 bases, framed from base 1. The V and J ends are trimmed by 0 bases and 10 bases, leaving 11 bases between them. Taken from the germline V gene, the CDR1 and CDR2 loops are SGDLS and YYNGEE. The library was made by 5' RACE. The run used an Illumina HiSeq 2500. A second PCR of roughly 6 to 12 cycles was performed with a sample-barcoded 5' primer and a J-beta primer mix. A template-switch 5' adaptor carrying 12 random nucleotides introduced a unique molecular identifier onto each TCR beta cDNA molecule. Each sample yielded at least 3 million CDR3-containing paired-end reads. All of the RNA was converted into first-strand cDNA using the Mint cDNA synthesis kit, with a TRBC-specific oligonucleotide serving as the primer. All cDNA was treated with uracil-DNA glycosylase and then went through a first 18-cycle PCR with the universal primers M1SS and BC2_uni_R. Per the original workflow: For normalization, 1 million high-quality reads were randomly selected from each sample, with every read carrying a distinct molecular identifier. Reads sharing molecular identifiers were discarded rather than binned into consensus sequences. MiTCR, run with a Q25 quality threshold and the strictest error-elimination algorithm, handled CDR3 identification, clonotype clustering and error correction. Lower-bound total TCR beta diversity was estimated with a nonparametric unseen species model using Euler transformation. The raw public data were reprocessed by TCRdb itself: fastp quality trimming at Q25, MiXCR clonotype calling, in-frame beta chains only. Every entry covers one CDR3 protein and lists the most common genes and DNA from its rows. Here the V and J calls rest on TCRdb's processing, not on the authors' analysis. In all, the sample holds approximately 800,000 distinct CDR3 sequences, and 53% of those were seen once. The ten biggest clones cover about two fifths of the sample.

The clonotype was recovered from a man older than 75 in good health. The chain was built from TRBV9 and TRBJ2-6; the D match is possibly TRBD1 or TRBD2, with 5 bases aligned in each. The specimen sequenced was blood. The CDR3 region reads CASSVAGRFNVLTF. DNA sequence: TGTGCCAGCAGCGTAGCGGGACGGTTTAACGTCCTGACTTTC.